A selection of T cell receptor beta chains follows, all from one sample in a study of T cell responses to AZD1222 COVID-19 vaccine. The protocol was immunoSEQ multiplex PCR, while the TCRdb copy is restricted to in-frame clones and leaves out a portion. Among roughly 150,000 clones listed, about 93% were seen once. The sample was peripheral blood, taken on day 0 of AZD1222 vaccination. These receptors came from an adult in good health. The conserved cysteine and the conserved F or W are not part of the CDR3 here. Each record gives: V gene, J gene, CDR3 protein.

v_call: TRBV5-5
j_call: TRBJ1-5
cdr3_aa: ASSLGGQGNQPQH

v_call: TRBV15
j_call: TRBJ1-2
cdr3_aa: ATSRAPLGGRGRGYGYT

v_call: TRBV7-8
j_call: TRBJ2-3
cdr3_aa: ASSLSGDTQY

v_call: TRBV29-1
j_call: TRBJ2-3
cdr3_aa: SVSRGPTSTDTQY

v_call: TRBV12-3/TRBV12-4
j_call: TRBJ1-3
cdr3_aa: ASSFARGNTIY

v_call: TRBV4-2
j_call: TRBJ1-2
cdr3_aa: ASSTRERETRWGYT

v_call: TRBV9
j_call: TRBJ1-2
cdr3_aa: ASGPNGYT

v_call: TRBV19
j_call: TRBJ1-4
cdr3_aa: ASSMQHGEKLF

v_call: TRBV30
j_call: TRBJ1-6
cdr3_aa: AWSEQSSYNSPLH

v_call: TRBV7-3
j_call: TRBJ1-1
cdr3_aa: ASSSASSTEAF

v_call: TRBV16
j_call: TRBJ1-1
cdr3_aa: ASSQWSGSGPNTEAF